The entry below describes one T cell receptor beta chain. The antigen is unknown. Primers used in a second PCR of roughly 7 to 12 cycles were a sample-barcoded 5' primer and a J-beta primer mix. TCRdb re-called the 5' RACE reads with MiXCR, one entry per CDR3 protein. In the table there are 600,000 to 650,000 distinct CDR3 sequences, 58% of which are singletons. This record belongs to a study of blood T cells in healthy people across ages. About the study: Capturing about one barcoded beta molecule per two T cells was achieved by template switching.

Germline lookup yields CDR1 MNHNS and CDR2 SASEGT. V lost 8 bases to trimming and J lost 0 bases, with 11 bases between them. The CDR3 covers 14 residues. Study findings and constraints: As naive T cell percentage varied, TCR beta diversity correlated strongly with it.

The J gene is TRBJ1-5, the V gene TRBV6-1; the D is unclear. The receptor's source is a man aged 55 to 70 in good health. The sample was blood. CDR3: CASEPPSSNQPQHF. The CDR3 bases are TGTGCCAGCGAACCGCCCAGTAGCAATCAGCCCCAGCATTTT.